Listed below are T cell receptor beta chains from one sample, sequenced in a study of blood T cells in healthy people across ages. TCRdb re-called the 5' RACE reads through MiXCR, storing one row per CDR3 protein. The data hold hundreds of thousands of distinct CDR3 sequences, with roughly 31% observed a single time. Sequencing was performed on blood. These receptors originate from a woman of 80 years or more in good health. CDR3s include the opening cysteine and the closing phenylalanine or tryptophan. Each record gives: J gene, V gene, clone size, D gene, CDR3 DNA, CDR3 protein. The D gene is left open where the match is weak. Where a row states a size, it is once, few, many or the class of an expanded clone; other rows omit it.

J gene: TRBJ2-5; V gene: TRBV11-3; clone size: -; D gene: TRBD1; CDR3 DNA: TGTGCCAGCAGCAGACAGGGGACAGGGGGAGAGACCCAGTACTTC; CDR3 protein: CASSRQGTGGETQYF
J gene: TRBJ1-1; V gene: TRBV12-3/TRBV12-4; clone size: -; D gene: TRBD1; CDR3 DNA: TGTGCCAGCAAGATGACAGGGGTACTCACTGAAGCTTTCTTT; CDR3 protein: CASKMTGVLTEAFF
J gene: TRBJ1-5; V gene: TRBV20-1; clone size: -; D gene: -; CDR3 DNA: TGCAGTGCTAGAGGGGCTCGCAGGGGAAGCAATCAGCCCCAGCATTTT; CDR3 protein: CSARGARRGSNQPQHF
J gene: TRBJ1-1; V gene: TRBV7-2; clone size: few; D gene: -; CDR3 DNA: TGTGCCAGCAGCTACCCCCCAACTACTCTCTTTGCTTTCTTT; CDR3 protein: CASSYPPTTLFAFF
J gene: TRBJ1-1; V gene: TRBV20-1; clone size: few; D gene: -; CDR3 DNA: TGCAGTGCTAGAGATCTGAGGTTGATGAACACTGAAGCTTTCTTT; CDR3 protein: CSARDLRLMNTEAFF
J gene: TRBJ2-3; V gene: TRBV7-6; clone size: many; D gene: TRBD1; CDR3 DNA: TGTGCCAGCAGCTTAGGGACAGGGGCAGATACGCAGTATTTT; CDR3 protein: CASSLGTGADTQYF
J gene: TRBJ2-3; V gene: TRBV12-5; clone size: few; D gene: -; CDR3 DNA: TGTGCTAGTGGTTTGGGGACGGGGGGCCCAGATACGCAGTATTTT; CDR3 protein: CASGLGTGGPDTQYF
J gene: TRBJ2-7; V gene: TRBV4-1; clone size: many; D gene: -; CDR3 DNA: TGCGCCAGCAGTGAAGGGCAGTCTCCCTCCTACGAGCAGTACTTC; CDR3 protein: CASSEGQSPSYEQYF
J gene: TRBJ2-7; V gene: TRBV19; clone size: -; D gene: -; CDR3 DNA: TGTGCCAGTAATTCACAGGGACCCTGGGGAGAGCAGTACTTC; CDR3 protein: CASNSQGPWGEQYF
J gene: TRBJ2-5; V gene: TRBV5-1; clone size: -; D gene: -; CDR3 DNA: TGCGCCAGCAGCGGGGCGGCTCAAGAGACCCAGTACTTC; CDR3 protein: CASSGAAQETQYF
J gene: TRBJ2-1; V gene: TRBV18; clone size: many; D gene: TRBD1; CDR3 DNA: TGTGCCAGCTCACCGCGGACAGGGAACAATGAGCAGTTCTTC; CDR3 protein: CASSPRTGNNEQFF
J gene: TRBJ2-3; V gene: TRBV2; clone size: many; D gene: -; CDR3 DNA: TGTGCCAGCAGAACCACTCCCAAAAGCACAGATACGCAGTATTTT; CDR3 protein: CASRTTPKSTDTQYF
J gene: TRBJ2-7; V gene: TRBV5-1; clone size: -; D gene: -; CDR3 DNA: TGCGCCAGCAGCTTGGCTGACATTGGAGGCTACGAGCAGTACTTC; CDR3 protein: CASSLADIGGYEQYF
J gene: TRBJ1-2; V gene: TRBV6-1; clone size: -; D gene: -; CDR3 DNA: TGTGCCAGCAGTGAGTCACAAGGGAACTATGGCTACACCTTC; CDR3 protein: CASSESQGNYGYTF
J gene: TRBJ2-7; V gene: TRBV7-9; clone size: many; D gene: -; CDR3 DNA: TGTGCCAGCAGCTCACCGGGACAAAACAGTCTCTACGAGCAGTACTTC; CDR3 protein: CASSSPGQNSLYEQYF
J gene: TRBJ2-7; V gene: TRBV7-9; clone size: -; D gene: TRBD1; CDR3 DNA: TGTGCCAGCAGCCCTACTCCGGGACAGATAAACTACGAGCAGTACTTC; CDR3 protein: CASSPTPGQINYEQYF
J gene: TRBJ2-7; V gene: TRBV28; clone size: -; D gene: TRBD1; CDR3 DNA: TGTGCCAGCAGTTTATCGGACAGGGACGACTACGAGCAGTACTTC; CDR3 protein: CASSLSDRDDYEQYF
J gene: TRBJ1-1; V gene: TRBV6-2/TRBV6-3; clone size: few; D gene: TRBD1; CDR3 DNA: TGTGCCAGCAGTACGGACAGGGAGAACACTGAAGCTTTCTTT; CDR3 protein: CASSTDRENTEAFF
J gene: TRBJ2-7; V gene: TRBV7-2; clone size: -; D gene: -; CDR3 DNA: TGTGCCAGCAGCTTAGCCGTGACTGGGCCCTACGAGCAGTACTTC; CDR3 protein: CASSLAVTGPYEQYF
J gene: TRBJ1-1; V gene: TRBV4-3; clone size: -; D gene: -; CDR3 DNA: TGCGCCAGCAGCCAAGGGACCCGTGATGAAGCTTTCTTT; CDR3 protein: CASSQGTRDEAFF
J gene: TRBJ1-2; V gene: TRBV7-9; clone size: -; D gene: -; CDR3 DNA: TGTGCCAGCAGCCGGGACAAAAGCCGGGGAGGCTACACCTTC; CDR3 protein: CASSRDKSRGGYTF
J gene: TRBJ1-1; V gene: TRBV20-1; clone size: -; D gene: -; CDR3 DNA: TGCAGTGCTCACCCACAGGGATTGTTGGACACTGAAGCTTTCTTT; CDR3 protein: CSAHPQGLLDTEAFF
J gene: TRBJ2-3; V gene: TRBV28; clone size: -; D gene: TRBD2; CDR3 DNA: TGTGCCAGCAGTTCTGGACTAGCGGGGGGGCCGGGTACGCAGTATTTT; CDR3 protein: CASSSGLAGGPGTQYF
J gene: TRBJ2-7; V gene: TRBV7-2; clone size: many; D gene: -; CDR3 DNA: TGTGCCAGCAGCTCGGGACCGCTGAACCTCTACGAGCAGTACTTC; CDR3 protein: CASSSGPLNLYEQYF
J gene: TRBJ1-2; V gene: TRBV7-2; clone size: few; D gene: TRBD1; CDR3 DNA: TGTGCCAGCAGCATGACAGGGGGCGCCCAGGGCTACACCTTC; CDR3 protein: CASSMTGGAQGYTF
J gene: TRBJ2-3; V gene: TRBV20-1; clone size: many; D gene: TRBD2; CDR3 DNA: TGCAGTGCTAGACCTTCTAGCGGGGGGTACACAGATACGCAGTATTTT; CDR3 protein: CSARPSSGGYTDTQYF
J gene: TRBJ2-3; V gene: TRBV20-1; clone size: many; D gene: TRBD2; CDR3 DNA: TGCAGTGCTAGGGGGCTAGCGGGGGGCTACCTTAACACAGATACGCAGTATTTT; CDR3 protein: CSARGLAGGYLNTDTQYF
J gene: TRBJ1-2; V gene: TRBV28; clone size: few; D gene: TRBD1; CDR3 DNA: TGTGCCAGCAGCCGCCCGACAGGGGGTAACTATGGCTACACCTTC; CDR3 protein: CASSRPTGGNYGYTF
J gene: TRBJ2-1; V gene: TRBV11-2; clone size: -; D gene: -; CDR3 DNA: TGTGCCAGCAGCTTAGTGGCTGCCTCCTACAATGAGCAGTTCTTC; CDR3 protein: CASSLVAASYNEQFF